This T cell receptor (beta chain) appears in the sequencing data of a study of beta chain features in type 1 diabetes. With V trimmed by 6 bases and J by 5 bases, 6 bases remained unmatched. The germline V gene has CDR1 LNHDA and CDR2 SQIVND (reference sequence). The CDR3 totals 15 residues. Findings and limits, study-wide: There were fewer insertions and more deletions at the VDJ junctions of type 1 diabetes patients. Researchers report that Type 1 diabetes patients had moderately but significantly shorter TCRB CDR3s across all four CD4+ subsets. Naive, central memory and Treg TCRB repertoires appeared more alike in patients than in healthy donors.

All sorted populations exceeded 95% purity. As every portion of the isolated RNA was reverse transcribed, the sequencing read expressed TCRB transcripts. Profiled with immunoSEQ multiplex PCR; TCRdb holds only in-frame clones, not every one. Of more than 120,000 clones detected, about 9.4% appear once; the ten largest clones hold around 1.4%. Remarks on this clone: Its specificity is not known.

The receptor was derived from a man aged 18 to 29 in good health. The sequencing input was naive CD4+ T cells from blood. This rearrangement joins TRBV19 to TRBJ2-3; 12 bases are shared with TRBD2. CDR3 loop: CASRRLAGVRDTQYF. In DNA, the CDR3 is TGTGCCAGTAGACGACTAGCGGGGGTTCGAGATACGCAGTATTTT.